The 28 T cell receptor beta chains below were found in one sample sequenced in a study of early T cells in non-severe SARS-CoV-2 infection. TCRdb reprocessed the 5' RACE reads via MiXCR and lists one record per CDR3 protein. This sample has over 75,000 distinct CDR3 sequences, with roughly 13% found just once. Sequencing used whole blood. The receptor source for this set is an adult who was a healthcare worker with PCR-confirmed SARS-CoV-2 infection or an uninfected control (not recorded which).

This chain joins TRBV5-1 and TRBJ2-7, with D perhaps TRBD1 (5 bases). Trimming shortened V by 3 bases and J by 0 bases, and 7 bases separated the two germline ends. From germline, CDR1 is SGHRS and CDR2 YFSETQ. The CDR3 consists of 13 residues. The chain's CDR3 is CASSSTGSYEQYF. DNA for the CDR3: TGCGCCAGCAGCTCTACAGGCTCCTACGAGCAGTACTTC.

The gene calls are TRBV11-2 and TRBJ2-1; the D is unclear. The CDR3 runs to 16 residues. Germline V gene sequence: CDR1 SGHAT, CDR2 FQNNGV. Trimming cost V 5 bases and J 2 bases, with 16 bases left between them. The CDR3 sequence: CASSNVPPGPYNEQFF. CDR3 DNA: TGTGCCAGCAGCAATGTCCCCCCAGGCCCCTACAATGAGCAGTTCTTC.

There are a few counts of this clonotype. V and J are TRBV29-1 and TRBJ2-5; TRBD1 might be the D (5 bases). Germline V CDR1 and CDR2: SQVTM, ANQGSEA. The V end lost 4 bases, the J end lost 4 bases, and 13 bases lay between the germline ends. CDR3 length: 13 residues. This CDR3 is CSVAVRDRETQYF. The CDR3 nucleotides read TGCAGCGTTGCGGTCAGGGATAGAGAGACCCAGTACTTC.

The chain recombines TRBV7-2 with TRBJ1-2; possible D gene TRBD1, 5 bases. CDR3 length equals 15 residues. CDR1 and CDR2 from the germline V gene are SGHTA and FQGNSA. V shed 5 bases and J shed 5 bases, with 18 bases lying between them. This CDR3 is CASSPPRGRTYGYTF. CDR3 nucleotide sequence: TGTGCCAGCAGCCCCCCCCGGGGCAGGACTTATGGCTACACCTTC.

This clonotype was counted ten times or more. For the CDR3, the DNA is TGTGCCAGCAGCCAAGATACTAGGGACTACACCGGGGAGCTGTTTTTT. It codes for CASSQDTRDYTGELFF. The chain has TRBV3-2 and TRBJ2-2; TRBD2 is the table's D call, not checked against the DNA. TRBV3-2 is an annotated pseudogene. The CDR3 contains 16 residues.

The rearrangement links TRBV27 to TRBJ1-1; D not certain. The length of the CDR3 is 14 residues. V dropped 4 bases and J dropped 3 bases, with 12 bases sitting between them. Germline CDR1 is MNHEY and CDR2 is SMNVEV (reference sequence). In DNA form, the CDR3 reads TGTGCCAGCAGTTCTCCGGGAGACTACACTGAAGCTTTCTTT. This codes for CASSSPGDYTEAFF.

This clonotype was seen a handful of times. The chain employs TRBV4-3 and TRBJ2-5, with unresolved D. V lost 0 bases, J lost 4 bases, and 6 bases lay in between. Germline values: CDR1 LGHNA, CDR2 YSLEER. The CDR3 runs to 13 residues. CDR3 loop: CASSQEPGETQYF. In DNA form, the CDR3 reads TGCGCCAGCAGCCAAGAACCCGGAGAGACCCAGTACTTC.

This clonotype turned up a few times. This chain joins TRBV18 and TRBJ2-7; TRBD1 agrees at 7 bases. V gave up 2 bases and J gave up 3 bases; unmatched junction bases: 4. The CDR3 totals 14 residues. Germline-derived CDR1 and CDR2 are KGHSH and LQKENI. The CDR3 coding sequence is TGTGCCAGCTCACCAACTACAGGGGACTACGAGCAGTACTTC. It encodes CASSPTTGDYEQYF.

This clonotype was seen at least ten times. The chain carries TRBV29-1 and TRBJ2-7; 8 positions match TRBD1. Germline loops: CDR1 SQVTM, CDR2 ANQGSEA. CDR3 size: 12 residues. V shed 4 bases and J 7 bases; nucleotides not matched to a gene: 6. The CDR3 spells CSVGTGRGEQYF. The CDR3 bases are TGCAGCGTTGGGACAGGGCGGGGAGAGCAGTACTTC.

This rearrangement joins TRBV9 to TRBJ2-4; D not resolved. Trimming pared 2 bases from V and 2 bases from J, leaving 8 bases between. The CDR3 is 14 amino acids. Germline V CDR1 and CDR2: SGDLS, YYNGEE. The CDR3 loop reads CASSVGNSKNIQYF. In DNA form, the CDR3 reads TGTGCCAGCAGCGTTGGGAACTCCAAAAACATTCAGTACTTC.

This clonotype was observed a few times. The chain links TRBV2 to TRBJ2-7; D is unresolved. Germline CDR1 and CDR2: SNHLY and FYNNEI. Trimming removed 1 base at V and 2 bases at J, with 9 bases between. The CDR3 extends over 14 amino acids. The CDR3 nucleotides are TGTGCCAGCAGTGAAGGGCAGTCCCCCTACGAGCAGTACTTC. Its translation: CASSEGQSPYEQYF.

This clonotype was recorded many times. The CDR3 coding sequence is TGTGCCAGCAGTTCCCGACTAGCGGGGGTGCGAGAGACCCAGTACTTC. This codes for CASSSRLAGVRETQYF. The chain employs TRBV6-2 or TRBV6-3 and TRBJ2-5; 12 bases line up with TRBD2. The CDR3 extends over 16 amino acids. V lost 4 bases and J lost 4; bases outside the gene matches: 7. Per germline, CDR1 MNHEY and CDR2 SVGEGT.

This clonotype was observed a few times. The chain recombines TRBV7-9 with TRBJ1-6; 9 positions match TRBD1. Germline V gene lookup returns CDR1 SEHNR and CDR2 FQNEAQ (reference sequence). V lost 6 bases and J lost 9; bases outside the gene matches: 6. This CDR3 is 14 amino acids long. CDR3 amino acids: CASSAGQGGSPLHF. For the CDR3, the DNA is TGTGCCAGCAGTGCGGGACAGGGTGGTTCACCCCTCCACTTT. Full variable domain (missing parts from reference TRBV7-9 and TRBJ1-6): DTGVSQNPRHKITKRGQNVTFRCDPISEHNRLYWYRQTLGQGPEFLTYFQNEAQLEKSRLLSDRFSAERPKGSFSTLEIQRTEQGDSAMYLCASSAGQGGSPLHFGNGTRLTVT.

There are many counts of this clonotype. This chain joins TRBV6-6 and TRBJ1-6, with TRBD1 matching 9 bases. The CDR3 runs to 15 residues. V lost 2 bases and J lost 10; bases outside the gene matches: 6. CDR1 MNHNY and CDR2 SVGAGI come from the germline V gene (reference sequence). CDR3 bases: TGTGCCAGCAGTTACGATGGGACAGGGACATCACCCCTCCACTTT. Protein product: CASSYDGTGTSPLHF.

This clonotype appeared a few times. The chain joins TRBV20-1 to TRBJ1-5; 9 nucleotides align to TRBD1. The CDR3 is 14 residues long. Germline trimming cut 5 bases from V and 2 bases from J; bases unmatched to any gene: 4. Germline CDR1 and CDR2: DFQATT and SNEGSKA (reference sequence). The DNA for the CDR3 is TGCAGTGCTTTACGGACAGGGGGCAATCAGCCCCAGCATTTT. Protein product: CSALRTGGNQPQHF.

There are a few counts of this clonotype. The chain is built from TRBV12-3 or TRBV12-4 and TRBJ2-2; possible D gene TRBD1, 6 bases. Trimming shortened V by 7 bases and J by 1 base, and 13 bases separated the two germline ends. There are 15 residues in the CDR3. The CDR3 nucleotides are TGTGCCAGCACCCTGAGGGGGAAGAACACCGGGGAGCTGTTTTTT. Its translation: CASTLRGKNTGELFF.

This clonotype occurred many times. V and J are TRBV6-2 or TRBV6-3 and TRBJ2-7; D possibly corresponds to TRBD2 (7 bases). The ends were cut back, 11 bases at V and 2 bases at J, with 16 bases in the middle. The CDR3 totals 13 residues. The V gene's germline CDR1 is MNHEY and CDR2 SVGEGT. The CDR3, as DNA: TGTGCCGTCAGGGCGGGGGACACCTACGAGCAGTACTTC. It is translated as CAVRAGDTYEQYF.

The rearrangement uses TRBV7-8 and TRBJ2-1; D is unclear. Germline CDR1 SGHVS, CDR2 FQNEAQ. Trimming stripped 7 bases from V and 9 bases from J, with 16 bases between. There are 13 residues in the CDR3. The CDR3 DNA is TGTGCCAGCACCCCCCCCGGTGGCCTTGAGCAGTTCTTC. Protein product: CASTPPGGLEQFF. Supplemented by reference TRBV7-8 and TRBJ2-1, the full variable domain reads GAGVSQSPRYKVAKRGQDVALRCDPISGHVSLFWYQQALGQGPEFLTYFQNEAQLDKSGLPSDRFFAERPEGSVSTLKIQRTQQEDSAVYLCASTPPGGLEQFFGPGTRLTVL.

This clonotype was detected a few times. This chain connects TRBV7-6 to TRBJ1-5, with a weak D call TRBD1 (6 bases). Trimming removed 2 bases at V and 5 bases at J, with 10 bases between. The CDR3 length is 14 residues. Germline CDR1 reads SGHVS; CDR2 reads FNYEAQ. This chain's CDR3 is CASSLSGVHQPQHF. CDR3 sequence (DNA): TGTGCCAGCAGCTTATCAGGGGTCCATCAGCCCCAGCATTTT.

The chain carries TRBV11-2 and TRBJ2-5; D gene uncertain. The V end lost 1 base, the J end lost 4 bases, and 7 bases lay between the germline ends. The CDR3 is made up of 13 amino acids. Germline V gene data show CDR1 as SGHAT and CDR2 as FQNNGV. Here the CDR3 reads CASSLVGPETQYF. As DNA, the CDR3 is TGTGCCAGCAGCTTAGTTGGGCCAGAGACCCAGTACTTC.

The gene calls are TRBV7-9 and TRBJ2-6; TRBD2 agrees at 12 bases. Germline V gives CDR1 SEHNR, CDR2 FQNEAQ (reference sequence). V gave up 5 bases and J gave up 12 bases; unmatched junction bases: 2. The CDR3 is made up of 13 amino acids. The CDR3 loop is CASSPTSGGVLTF. CDR3 bases: TGTGCCAGCAGCCCGACTAGCGGGGGCGTCCTGACTTTC.

The J gene is TRBJ2-1, the V gene TRBV11-2; the D gene is possibly TRBD1 (5 bases). This CDR3 comprises 16 residues. V was trimmed by 2 bases and J by 0 bases, leaving 11 bases between them. The germline CDR1 and CDR2 sequences are SGHAT and FQNNGV. CDR3 nucleotides: TGTGCCAGCAGCTTACAGGGCGGTAGCTCCTACAATGAGCAGTTCTTC. Amino acids: CASSLQGGSSYNEQFF. Filled out from reference TRBV11-2 and TRBJ2-1, the complete variable domain reads EAGVAQSPRYKIIEKRQSVAFWCNPISGHATLYWYQQILGQGPKLLIQFQNNGVVDDSQLPKDRFSAERLKGVDSTLKIQPAKLEDSAVYLCASSLQGGSSYNEQFFGPGTRLTVL.

This clonotype turned up a few times. The CDR3 DNA reads as TGTGCCAGCAGCCGGGACCCTCAAGAGACCCAGTACTTC. Translating gives CASSRDPQETQYF. J is TRBJ2-5 and V is TRBV7-3; TRBD1 or TRBD2 may be the D gene (5 bases each). Trimming took off 5 bases at V and 2 bases at J, with 9 bases between the two ends. Germline V gives CDR1 SGHTA, CDR2 FQGTGA. The length of the CDR3 is 13 residues.

As for this clonotype: A much larger clone sits a single nucleotide away, making a read error possible. The rearrangement links TRBV6-2 or TRBV6-3 to TRBJ1-5; 11 nucleotides line up with TRBD1. The length of the CDR3 is 14 residues. CDR1 and CDR2 (germline): MNHEY, SVGEGT. In DNA form, the CDR3 reads TGTGCCAGTGGACAGGGGGCGAGCAATCAGCCCCGGCATTTT. Its protein is CASGQGASNQPRHF.

There are many counts of this clonotype. The V call is TRBV21-1, the J call TRBJ1-2. TRBV21-1 is labeled a pseudogene. This CDR3 has 15 amino acids. This CDR3 reads CASSFKIIRRYGYTF. The CDR3 bases are TGTGCCAGCAGCTTTAAGATAATAAGACGCTATGGCTACACCTTC.

The genes are TRBV10-3 and TRBJ1-6; TRBD1 matches 7 bases. Losses at the gene ends were 2 bases for V and 10 bases for J; bases not matched to a gene: 5. The CDR3 consists of 14 residues. Germline V lookup: CDR1 ENHRY, CDR2 SYGVKD. CDR3 nucleotide sequence: TGTGCCATCAGTGAGACAGGGGAATACTCACCCCTCCACTTT. It is translated as CAISETGEYSPLHF.

The chain combines TRBV6-5 with TRBJ2-7; D gene ambiguous. Trimming shortened V by 6 bases and J by 3 bases, and 15 bases separated the two germline ends. Germline-derived CDR1 and CDR2 are MNHEY and SVGAGI. This CDR3 is built from 14 residues. CDR3 protein: CASSLTPTLYEQYF. CDR3 in DNA: TGTGCCAGCAGCCTTACGCCCACTCTCTACGAGCAGTACTTC.

This clonotype was picked up many times. V is TRBV2 and J is TRBJ2-1, with D perhaps matching TRBD1 or TRBD2 (7 bases each). Germline CDR1 reads SNHLY; CDR2 reads FYNNEI. V shed 5 bases and J shed 5 bases, with 13 bases lying between them. The length of the CDR3 is 14 residues. The CDR3 protein is CASSSGGANNEQFF. The CDR3 DNA follows: TGTGCCAGCAGTTCAGGGGGGGCGAACAATGAGCAGTTCTTC.